These 21 T cell receptor beta chains originate from one sample sequenced in a study of tumor-infiltrating lymphocytes in localized non-small cell lung cancer. Sequencing used immunoSEQ multiplex PCR; TCRdb keeps in-frame clones, though not all of them. The table records approximately 10,000 clones, roughly 71% of them present only once. Sequences were obtained from lung tumor tissue. The receptors derive from a human donor with non-small cell lung cancer.

This clone is medium-sized by share. V is TRBV29-1 and J is TRBJ1-5; TRBD1 aligns across 7 bases. Germline assignment: CDR1 SQVTM and CDR2 ANQGSEA. V dropped 6 bases and J dropped 6; count of bases not matched to a gene: 8. The length of the CDR3 is 13 residues. CDR3 protein: CSVGGQESQPQHF. The CDR3, as DNA: TGCAGCGTGGGCGGACAGGAGAGTCAGCCCCAGCATTTT. The full variable domain, its missing parts supplied by reference TRBV29-1 and TRBJ1-5, is SAVISQKPSRDICQRGTSLTIQCQVDSQVTMMFWYRQQPGQSLTLIATANQGSEATYESGFVIDKFPISRPNLTFSTLTVSNMSPEDSSIYLCSVGGQESQPQHFGDGTRLSIL.

The gene calls are TRBV29-1 and TRBJ2-2; no firm D call. Trimming shortened V by 3 bases and J by 2 bases, and 7 bases separated the two germline ends. The germline gives CDR1 SQVTM, CDR2 ANQGSEA. The CDR3 length is 13 residues. Here the CDR3 DNA reads TGCAGCGTTGACGGTCTAAACACCGGGGAGCTGTTTTTT. It translates to CSVDGLNTGELFF.

V and J are TRBV19 and TRBJ1-1; possible D gene TRBD1, 6 bases. The CDR3 has 17 residues. V lost 1 base, J lost 2 bases, and 17 bases lay in between. In germline, CDR1 is LNHDA, CDR2 SQIVND (reference sequence). CDR3 loop: CASSIGGAGASNTEAFF. The CDR3 DNA reads as TGTGCCAGTAGTATAGGCGGAGCGGGGGCGAGCAACACTGAAGCTTTCTTT.

The chain recombines TRBV5-1 with TRBJ2-3; the match to TRBD1 covers 7 bases. CDR3 length: 15 amino acids. Trimming cost V 4 bases and J 0 bases; bases outside gene matches: 5. CDR1 and CDR2 (germline): SGHRS, YFSETQ. The CDR3 reads CASSRGDSSTDTQYF. The CDR3 DNA reads as TGCGCCAGCAGCCGAGGGGACAGTAGCACAGATACGCAGTATTTT.

In its sample, this clone ranks as medium-sized (0.01 to 0.1%). The chain links TRBV10-3 to TRBJ2-5, with 9 bases matching TRBD1. Trimming took 3 bases from V and 2 from J; bases not matched to a gene: 10. The germline CDR1 and CDR2 sequences are ENHRY and SYGVKD. This CDR3 is built from 17 residues. Here the CDR3 reads CAISDPQTGGDQETQYF. The CDR3 bases are TGTGCCATCAGTGATCCACAGACAGGGGGGGATCAAGAGACCCAGTACTTC.

This clone came up once. The V and J genes are TRBV18 and TRBJ1-1; 10 bases map to TRBD1. This CDR3 has 14 amino acids. Germline assignment: CDR1 KGHSH and CDR2 LQKENI. Trimming took 3 bases from V and 8 from J; bases not matched to a gene: 6. CDR3 protein: CASSPLGTGAEAFF. CDR3 sequence (DNA): TGTGCCAGCTCACCCCTCGGGACAGGGGCCGAAGCTTTCTTT.

Comment on this clone: One end of the junction is discordant with germline, which a read error may explain. The rearrangement joins TRBV6-6 to TRBJ1-1; D not certain. Germline V CDR1 and CDR2: MNHNY, SVGAGI (reference sequence). The CDR3 length is 14 residues. In DNA, the CDR3 is TGTGCCAGCACCTATGGCCCGGGGAACCCTGAAGCTTTCTTT. Its translation is CASTYGPGNPEAFF.

V and J are TRBV7-9 and TRBJ2-5; 7 bases map to TRBD2. The CDR3 length is 14 residues. V dropped 1 base and J dropped 6; count of bases not matched to a gene: 5. Germline CDR1 is SEHNR and CDR2 is FQNEAQ (reference sequence). The CDR3 nucleotides are TGTGCCAGCAGCTTAGGGCCGGGGGGAAAGACCCAGTACTTC. Its protein product is CASSLGPGGKTQYF.

In this sample, this clone turned up once. This chain links TRBV7-2 with TRBJ1-6; no definite D call. The V and J ends lost 1 base and 13 bases respectively, with 14 bases between them. The CDR3 length is 14 residues. From germline, CDR1 is SGHTA and CDR2 FQGNSA. The CDR3 DNA reads as TGTGCCAGCAGCTTAGACCCGGGCAATCGGCCCCTCCACTTT. It translates to CASSLDPGNRPLHF.

The gene calls are TRBV11-2 and TRBJ2-7; 7 nucleotides agree with TRBD1. V shed 5 bases, J shed 7 bases, and the junction held 14 bases outside the gene matches. From germline, CDR1 is SGHAT and CDR2 FQNNGV. The CDR3 covers 15 residues. CDR3 sequence (DNA): TGTGCCAGCAGCCCAAACCGGGACAGTTTTTGGGAGCAGTACTTC. It translates to CASSPNRDSFWEQYF.

The CDR3: CASSLTGYNSPLHF. CDR3 nucleotides: TGTGCCAGCAGCCTTACAGGGTATAATTCACCCCTCCACTTT. The chain combines TRBV5-6 with TRBJ1-6; TRBD1 is a possible D gene (6 bases). Germline V gene lookup returns CDR1 SGHDT and CDR2 YYEEEE. The CDR3 loop spans 14 amino acids. Trimming stripped 4 bases from V and 4 bases from J, with 9 bases between.

J is TRBJ1-6 and V is TRBV30; a possible D gene is TRBD1 (6 bases). The CDR3 spans 14 residues. The germline CDR1 and CDR2 sequences are GTSNPN and SVGIG (reference sequence). The V and J ends lost 0 bases and 5 bases respectively, with 8 bases between them. CDR3 DNA sequence: TGTGCCTGGAGTGTGGGACATCATAATTCACCCCTCCACTTT. Protein product: CAWSVGHHNSPLHF.

The chain joins TRBV19 to TRBJ1-2, with D possibly being TRBD1 (5 bases). The V end lost 1 base, the J end lost 8 bases, and 17 bases lay between the germline ends. From germline, CDR1 is LNHDA and CDR2 SQIVND (reference sequence). CDR3 length: 15 residues. The CDR3 here is CASSIGQPNFGGYTF. As DNA, the CDR3 is TGTGCCAGTAGTATAGGACAGCCCAACTTTGGAGGCTACACCTTC. Full variable domain (outside the CDR3, taken from reference TRBV19 and TRBJ1-2): DGGITQSPKYLFRKEGQNVTLSCEQNLNHDAMYWYRQDPGQGLRLIYYSQIVNDFQKGDIAEGYSVSREKKESFPLTVTSAQKNPTAFYLCASSIGQPNFGGYTFGSGTRLTVV.

The gene calls are TRBV29-1 and TRBJ1-2; 7 bases are a match to TRBD1. Germline values: CDR1 SQVTM, CDR2 ANQGSEA. This CDR3 comprises 12 residues. The ends lost 6 bases at V and 7 bases at J; junction bases unmatched: 8. The CDR3 protein is CSVLRQGGGYTF. The CDR3 DNA reads TGCAGCGTCCTTCGACAGGGAGGTGGCTACACCTTC.

The rearrangement joins TRBV5-1 to TRBJ2-1; D possibly corresponds to TRBD2 (5 bases). The length of the CDR3 is 14 residues. Trimming pared 1 base from V and 6 bases from J, leaving 11 bases between. Germline V gene lookup returns CDR1 SGHRS and CDR2 YFSETQ. CDR3 sequence reads: CASSLTLLVNEQFF. Written as DNA, the CDR3 is TGCGCCAGCAGCTTGACCCTACTAGTCAATGAGCAGTTCTTC.

This clone ranks as medium-sized (0.01 to 0.1%). The rearrangement joins TRBV29-1 to TRBJ1-2; D ambiguous. V was trimmed by 6 bases and J by 5 bases, leaving 10 bases between them. The V gene's germline CDR1 is SQVTM and CDR2 ANQGSEA. This CDR3 region has 11 residues. CDR3 residues: CSVRQGYGYTF. The CDR3 nucleotides are TGCAGCGTAAGACAAGGATATGGCTACACCTTC. Looking up the rest from reference TRBV29-1 and TRBJ1-2 gives the full variable domain: SAVISQKPSRDICQRGTSLTIQCQVDSQVTMMFWYRQQPGQSLTLIATANQGSEATYESGFVIDKFPISRPNLTFSTLTVSNMSPEDSSIYLCSVRQGYGYTFGSGTRLTVV.

The rearrangement joins TRBV27 to TRBJ1-6; the D is unclear. From germline, CDR1 is MNHEY and CDR2 SMNVEV (reference sequence). This CDR3 region has 16 residues. V was shortened by 4 bases and J by 0 bases, with 10 bases between the two germline ends. The chain's CDR3 is CASSSYGSSYNSPLHF. Here the CDR3 DNA reads TGTGCCAGCAGTTCATACGGTAGCTCCTATAATTCACCCCTCCACTTT.

V gene TRBV5-1 combines with J gene TRBJ2-5; TRBD1 agrees at 7 bases. CDR3 length equals 13 residues. The V and J ends lost 5 bases and 5 bases, in that order; junction bases with no gene match: 6. CDR1 and CDR2 (germline): SGHRS, YFSETQ. DNA for the CDR3: TGCGCCAGCAGGACAGGGTCCGGGGAGACCCAGTACTTC. Its translation is CASRTGSGETQYF.

This clone appeared once. CDR3 region: CASSLSGLGAGSPLHF. The CDR3 region has the DNA TGTGCCAGCAGTTTATCGGGTCTGGGCGCTGGTTCACCCCTCCACTTT. The chain couples TRBV27 to TRBJ1-6; D remains unclear. Trimming took off 0 bases at V and 9 bases at J, with 15 bases between the two ends. Germline CDR1 MNHEY, CDR2 SMNVEV (reference sequence). This CDR3 is built from 16 residues.

The V gene is TRBV7-3, the J gene TRBJ2-7; 10 nucleotides line up with TRBD1. V lost 5 bases and J lost 6; bases outside the gene matches: 16. Per the germline V gene, CDR1 is SGHTA and CDR2 is FQGTGA. The CDR3 is 17 residues long. In DNA, the CDR3 is TGTGCCAGCAGCCCTCCTTTATCGGGACAGGGGTTTCGCGAGCAGTACTTC. Translation: CASSPPLSGQGFREQYF.

The chain uses TRBV11-2 and TRBJ2-7, with 7 bases matching TRBD1. This CDR3 contains 12 residues. Germline V CDR1 and CDR2: SGHAT, FQNNGV. V trimming: 10 bases; J trimming: 4 bases; junction bases outside the gene matches: 7. CDR3 amino acids: CATKTGSYEQYF. CDR3 DNA: TGTGCCACAAAGACAGGGAGTTACGAGCAGTACTTC.